What follows are 24 T cell receptor beta chains derived from one specimen sequenced in a study of CD8 T cells in ankylosing spondylitis. Study observations and caveats: What seemed typical of ankylosing spondylitis blood was a TCR beta motif built from 8 or 9 highly homologous variants.

Their cognate antigens are unknown. MiXCR, applied by TCRdb to the 5' RACE reads, yields one record per CDR3 protein. The sample has about 510,000 distinct CDR3 sequences, over 4% seen once; the top ten hold under 4.5%. Sample: blood, either unsorted or a sorted T cell fraction (not recorded which). These receptors all stem from a male donor with ankylosing spondylitis.

This clonotype was detected many times. This chain links TRBV7-9 with TRBJ2-1; no reliable D call. Trimming pared 4 bases from V and 0 bases from J, leaving 13 bases between. Germline loops: CDR1 SEHNR, CDR2 FQNEAQ (reference sequence). The CDR3 has 16 amino acids. The CDR3 DNA follows: TGTGCCAGCAGCTCCTCTTCTATCAGCTCCTACAATGAGCAGTTCTTC. The encoded protein is CASSSSSISSYNEQFF. Variable domain in full (rest from reference TRBV7-9 and TRBJ2-1): DTGVSQNPRHKITKRGQNVTFRCDPISEHNRLYWYRQTLGQGPEFLTYFQNEAQLEKSRLLSDRFSAERPKGSFSTLEIQRTEQGDSAMYLCASSSSSISSYNEQFFGPGTRLTVL.

In this sample, this clonotype turned up many times. The chain joins TRBV20-1 to TRBJ2-1, with 9 bases matching TRBD2. Germline CDR1 is DFQATT and CDR2 is SNEGSKA (reference sequence). This CDR3 is built from 14 residues. Losses at the gene ends were 5 bases for V and 4 bases for J; bases not matched to a gene: 6. The CDR3 bases are TGCAGTGCTTATCCTAGCGGGATATACAATGAGCAGTTCTTC. It specifies CSAYPSGIYNEQFF.

This clonotype appeared many times. This CDR3 is CASSLGKGFTEAFF. In nucleotides, the CDR3 is TGCGCCAGCAGCTTGGGGAAGGGGTTCACTGAAGCTTTCTTT. This sequence joins TRBV5-1 and TRBJ1-1, with a tentative D call TRBD1 (5 bases). Germline CDR1 SGHRS, CDR2 YFSETQ. This CDR3 is built from 14 residues. The V and J ends lost 0 bases and 4 bases respectively, with 10 bases between them.

There are a few counts of this clonotype. J is TRBJ2-1 and V is TRBV7-2, with D possibly being TRBD1 (5 bases). Germline loops: CDR1 SGHTA, CDR2 FQGNSA. The CDR3 has 15 amino acids. V was shortened by 5 bases and J by 4 bases, with 15 bases between the two germline ends. The CDR3 sequence is CASSVRRGKYNEQFF. The CDR3 DNA reads TGTGCCAGCAGCGTCCGAAGGGGTAAATACAATGAGCAGTTCTTC.

In this sample, this clonotype turned up many times. This rearrangement joins TRBV24-1 to TRBJ2-1; D possibly corresponds to TRBD2 (5 bases). The CDR3 covers 20 residues. The germline CDR1 and CDR2 sequences are KGHDR and SFDVKD. The V end was cut by 3 bases, the J end by 0 bases, with 23 bases between. The CDR3 nucleotides are TGTGCCACCAGTGATCGTGGGAGCGGTGCCCCCGGGCGCTCCTACAATGAGCAGTTCTTC. Translating gives CATSDRGSGAPGRSYNEQFF.

In the case of this clonotype: A much larger clone sits a single nucleotide away, making a read error possible. The J gene is TRBJ2-1, the V gene TRBV7-2, with TRBD2 identical over 9 bases. The J call is in doubt because the DNA end fits TRBJ2-7 better. The CDR3 has 14 amino acids. The germline V gene has CDR1 SGHTA and CDR2 FQGNSA. In DNA form, the CDR3 reads TGTGCCAGCAGCCCCGGGACTAGCCGCCATGAGCAGTACTTC. It specifies CASSPGTSRHEQYF.

This clonotype was counted at least ten times. CDR3 sequence reads: CSVRDGVKGYTF. For the CDR3, the DNA is TGCAGCGTTCGGGATGGGGTTAAGGGCTACACCTTC. This chain connects TRBV29-1 to TRBJ1-2, with no clear D. CDR3 length: 12 amino acids. CDR1 and CDR2 (germline): SQVTM, ANQGSEA. V was clipped by 5 bases and J by 8 bases, with 15 bases between them.

This clonotype was seen at least ten times. The chain has TRBV6-1 and TRBJ1-5, with unresolved D. The germline gives CDR1 MNHNS, CDR2 SASEGT. The V gene lost 8 bases and the J gene lost 4 bases, with 12 bases spanning the gap. The CDR3 runs to 13 residues. DNA of the CDR3: TGTGCCAGCGAGGGCAGGCGAAATCAGCCCCAGCATTTT. Protein product: CASEGRRNQPQHF.

In this sample, this clonotype turned up a few times. The genes are TRBV5-5 and TRBJ1-5; 7 positions match TRBD1. V dropped 3 bases and J dropped 7; count of bases not matched to a gene: 16. Germline-derived CDR1 and CDR2 are SGHKS and YYEKEE (reference sequence). The CDR3 runs 17 residues. The CDR3 reads CASSSSLRDSLSQPQHF. Here the CDR3 DNA reads TGTGCCAGCAGCTCATCACTCCGGGACAGCCTCTCGCAGCCCCAGCATTTT.

This clonotype was observed at least ten times. The V call is TRBV12-3 or TRBV12-4, the J call TRBJ1-1; D perhaps matches TRBD1 (6 bases). CDR3 length equals 13 residues. The germline V and J ends were trimmed by 5 bases and 11 bases, with 18 bases remaining between them. CDR3 in DNA: TGTGCCAGCAGTCTCAATCAGGGGATTGGTGCTTTCTTT. Its protein is CASSLNQGIGAFF.

This clonotype has at least ten counts. The rearrangement links TRBV7-3 to TRBJ2-1; D possibly corresponds to TRBD2 (7 bases). With 0 bases removed from V and 15 bases from J, the gap between germline ends came to 15 bases. Germline CDR1 reads SGHTA; CDR2 reads FQGTGA. The CDR3 extends over 13 amino acids. CDR3 nucleotide sequence: TGTGCCAGCAGCTTAACATCCGGGGGGCCGCTGTTCTTC. Translating it yields CASSLTSGGPLFF.

This clonotype has at least ten counts. The chain is built from TRBV11-2 and TRBJ2-3; tentatively, D is TRBD1 (5 bases). Germline V lookup: CDR1 SGHAT, CDR2 FQNNGV. CDR3 length: 16 residues. Trimming took 1 base from V and 4 from J, leaving 15 bases between them. The CDR3: CASSLAYRHTADTQYF. CDR3 DNA: TGTGCCAGCAGCTTAGCCTACAGGCATACAGCAGATACGCAGTATTTT.

This chain joins TRBV28 and TRBJ1-2; 8 bases are shared with TRBD1. The length of the CDR3 is 14 residues. CDR1 and CDR2 (germline): MDHEN, SYDVKM. The trim removed 9 bases at V and 4 bases at J, leaving 10 bases unmatched. CDR3 in amino acids: CARSFTGGSYGYTF. In DNA, the CDR3 is TGTGCCAGGAGCTTTACAGGGGGGAGCTATGGCTACACCTTC.

In this sample, this clonotype turned up many times. This sequence joins TRBV5-4 and TRBJ1-6; D remains unclear. V dropped 2 bases and J dropped 12 bases, with 3 bases sitting between them. This CDR3 spans 10 amino acids. Germline CDR1 is SGHNT and CDR2 is YYREEE (reference sequence). For the CDR3, the DNA is TGTGCCAGCAGCTTCCGACCCCTCCACTTT. Amino acids: CASSFRPLHF.

The sample holds many counts of this clonotype. The rearrangement links TRBV29-1 to TRBJ2-7, with TRBD2 as a possible D gene (6 bases). The CDR3 contains 13 residues. V was clipped by 6 bases and J by 0 bases, with 12 bases between them. Germline-derived CDR1 and CDR2 are SQVTM and ANQGSEA. CDR3 in amino acids: CSVAGRNSYEQYF. CDR3 in DNA: TGCAGCGTCGCGGGACGGAACTCCTACGAGCAGTACTTC.

The table lists this clonotype with a few counts. The chain joins TRBV6-5 to TRBJ2-3; D gene unclear. Germline V gives CDR1 MNHEY, CDR2 SVGAGI. The CDR3 runs 15 residues. V was clipped by 1 base and J by 4 bases, with 12 bases between them. CDR3 coding DNA: TGTGCCAGCAGTTACTACGTAGTAGGTGCAGATACGCAGTATTTT. Translated: CASSYYVVGADTQYF.

This clonotype has at least ten counts. The chain combines TRBV5-1 with TRBJ1-2; D gene ambiguous. CDR1 and CDR2 (germline): SGHRS, YFSETQ. The CDR3 is 15 residues long. With 3 bases removed from V and 1 base from J, the gap between germline ends came to 13 bases. CDR3 protein: CASSSSGQSNYGYTF. The CDR3 bases are TGCGCCAGCAGCTCCTCCGGGCAGAGTAACTATGGCTACACCTTC.

This clonotype came up many times. V usage is TRBV5-1 and J usage is TRBJ2-3, with 12 bases lining up with TRBD2. Germline CDR1 and CDR2: SGHRS and YFSETQ. Trimming at V came to 4 bases and at J to 4 bases, leaving 7 bases not matched to a gene. The CDR3 has 16 residues. The CDR3 nucleotides read TGCGCCAGCAGCCAGGGCACTAGCGGGAGGCCAGATACGCAGTATTTT. Translation: CASSQGTSGRPDTQYF. Using reference TRBV5-1 and TRBJ2-3 for the parts outside the CDR3, the full variable domain is KAGVTQTPRYLIKTRGQQVTLSCSPISGHRSVSWYQQTPGQGLQFLFEYFSETQRNKGNFPGRFSGRQFSNSRSEMNVSTLELGDSALYLCASSQGTSGRPDTQYFGPGTRLTVL.

This clonotype came up many times. V gene TRBV29-1 combines with J gene TRBJ2-5, with TRBD1 as a possible D gene (6 bases). Germline values: CDR1 SQVTM, CDR2 ANQGSEA. This CDR3 region has 13 residues. The V and J ends lost 6 bases and 1 base respectively, with 12 bases between them. CDR3 in amino acids: CSVLQGTQETQYF. The CDR3 DNA reads TGCAGCGTGTTACAGGGAACCCAAGAGACCCAGTACTTC.

This rearrangement joins TRBV11-2 to TRBJ2-7, with a tentative D call TRBD2 (6 bases). Between the trimmed V and J ends, which lost 4 bases and 2 bases, there was a span of 15 bases. Germline CDR1 SGHAT, CDR2 FQNNGV. This CDR3 region has 15 residues. DNA of the CDR3: TGTGCCAGCAGCTGGGCGGAGCGGGCAGCCTACGAGCAGTACTTC. Its protein is CASSWAERAAYEQYF.

This clonotype appeared many times. The chain joins TRBV6-2 or TRBV6-3 to TRBJ2-7; a weak D match, TRBD2 (5 bases). Trimming took off 7 bases at V and 6 bases at J, with 19 bases between the two ends. CDR3 length: 14 amino acids. Germline assignment: CDR1 MNHEY and CDR2 SVGEGT. The DNA of the CDR3 is TGTGCCAGCAAGGCTCCGGTAATGGCGGGCGAGCAGTACTTC. Translation: CASKAPVMAGEQYF.

This clonotype was counted at least ten times. CDR3 sequence: CASSFYHSYNEQFF. The CDR3 DNA reads as TGTGCCAGCAGCTTTTACCACTCCTACAATGAGCAGTTCTTC. The rearrangement links TRBV5-6 to TRBJ2-1, with no clear D. This CDR3 contains 14 residues. Per germline, CDR1 SGHDT and CDR2 YYEEEE. Trimming cost V 2 bases and J 0 bases, with 6 bases left between them.

The chain uses TRBV10-3 and TRBJ2-2; TRBD1 agrees at 10 bases. This CDR3 spans 17 amino acids. The J segment lost 4 bases and the V segment lost 6 bases, leaving 11 bases of the junction unmatched. The germline V gene has CDR1 ENHRY and CDR2 SYGVKD. CDR3 DNA sequence: TGTGCCATCAGCGATCAAATGGGACAGGGGAGCACCGGGGAGCTGTTTTTT. It yields the protein CAISDQMGQGSTGELFF.

This clonotype was counted a few times. This rearrangement joins TRBV7-9 to TRBJ2-5, with D perhaps matching TRBD1 (5 bases). The CDR3 extends over 14 amino acids. Germline CDR1 SEHNR, CDR2 FQNEAQ (reference sequence). Trimming removed 2 bases from V and 5 bases from J, with 12 bases in between. The CDR3 here is CASSLLGVRETQYF. CDR3 sequence (DNA): TGTGCCAGCAGCTTATTAGGGGTTCGGGAGACCCAGTACTTC.